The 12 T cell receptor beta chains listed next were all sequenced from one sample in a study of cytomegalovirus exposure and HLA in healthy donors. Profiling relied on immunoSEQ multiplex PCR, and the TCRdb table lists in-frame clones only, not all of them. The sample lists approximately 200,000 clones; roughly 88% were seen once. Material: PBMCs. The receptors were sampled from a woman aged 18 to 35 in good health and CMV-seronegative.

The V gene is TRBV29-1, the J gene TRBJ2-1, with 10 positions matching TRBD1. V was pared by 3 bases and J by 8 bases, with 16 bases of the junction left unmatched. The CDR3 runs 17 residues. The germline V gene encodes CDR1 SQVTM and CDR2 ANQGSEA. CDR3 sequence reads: CSVEGTGDQTGGDEQFF. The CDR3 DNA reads TGCAGCGTTGAGGGGACAGGGGACCAGACGGGGGGGGATGAGCAGTTCTTC.

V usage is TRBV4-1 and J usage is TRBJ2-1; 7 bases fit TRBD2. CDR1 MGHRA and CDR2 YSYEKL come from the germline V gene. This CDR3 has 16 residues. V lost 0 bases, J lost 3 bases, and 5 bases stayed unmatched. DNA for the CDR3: TGCGCCAGCAGCCAAGAGGCCAGCGGGGTCTACAATGAGCAGTTCTTC. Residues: CASSQEASGVYNEQFF.

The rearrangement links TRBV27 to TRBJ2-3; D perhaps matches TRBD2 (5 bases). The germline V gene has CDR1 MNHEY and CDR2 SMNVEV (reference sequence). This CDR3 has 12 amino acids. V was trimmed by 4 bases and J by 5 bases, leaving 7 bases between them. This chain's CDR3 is CASSSEGDTQYF. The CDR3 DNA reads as TGTGCCAGCAGTTCCGAGGGAGATACGCAGTATTTT.

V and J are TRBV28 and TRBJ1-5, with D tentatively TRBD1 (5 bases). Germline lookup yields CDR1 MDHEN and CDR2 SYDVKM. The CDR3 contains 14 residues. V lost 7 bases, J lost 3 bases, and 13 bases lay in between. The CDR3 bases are TGTGCCAGCAATGGGGCTTATGTCAATCAGCCCCAGCATTTT. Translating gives CASNGAYVNQPQHF.

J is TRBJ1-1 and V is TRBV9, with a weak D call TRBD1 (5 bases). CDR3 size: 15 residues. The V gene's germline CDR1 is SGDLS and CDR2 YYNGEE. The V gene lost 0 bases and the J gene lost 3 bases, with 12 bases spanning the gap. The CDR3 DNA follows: TGTGCCAGCAGCGTAGTCGACAGCCCAGACACTGAAGCTTTCTTT. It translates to CASSVVDSPDTEAFF.

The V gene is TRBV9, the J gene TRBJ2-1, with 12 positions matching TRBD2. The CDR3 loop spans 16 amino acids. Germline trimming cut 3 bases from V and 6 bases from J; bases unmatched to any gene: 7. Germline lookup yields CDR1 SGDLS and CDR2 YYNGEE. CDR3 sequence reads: CASSALTSGRVNEQFF. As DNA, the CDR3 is TGTGCCAGCAGCGCCTTGACTAGCGGGAGAGTCAATGAGCAGTTCTTC.

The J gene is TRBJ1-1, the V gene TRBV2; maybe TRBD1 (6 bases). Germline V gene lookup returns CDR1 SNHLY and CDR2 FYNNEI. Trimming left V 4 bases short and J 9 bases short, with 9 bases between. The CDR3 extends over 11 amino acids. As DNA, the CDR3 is TGTGCCAGCAGTGTGGGGGCGCAAGCTTTCTTT. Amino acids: CASSVGAQAFF.

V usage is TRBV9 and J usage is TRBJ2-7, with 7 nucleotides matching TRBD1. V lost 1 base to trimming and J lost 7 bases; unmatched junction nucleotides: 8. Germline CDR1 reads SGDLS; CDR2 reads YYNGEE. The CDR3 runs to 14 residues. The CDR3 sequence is CASSVRGLAGEQYF. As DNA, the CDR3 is TGTGCCAGCAGCGTAAGGGGGCTAGCTGGTGAGCAGTACTTC.

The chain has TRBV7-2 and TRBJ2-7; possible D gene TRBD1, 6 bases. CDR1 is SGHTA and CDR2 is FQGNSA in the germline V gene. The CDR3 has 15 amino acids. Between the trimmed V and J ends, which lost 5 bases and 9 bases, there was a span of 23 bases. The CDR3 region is CASSPSPGRGKVQYF. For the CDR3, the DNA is TGTGCCAGCAGCCCCTCTCCAGGAAGGGGGAAGGTGCAGTACTTC.

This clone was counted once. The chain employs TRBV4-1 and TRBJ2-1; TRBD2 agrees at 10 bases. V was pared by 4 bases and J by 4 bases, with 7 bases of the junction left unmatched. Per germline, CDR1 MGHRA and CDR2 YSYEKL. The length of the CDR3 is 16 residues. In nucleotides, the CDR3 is TGCGCCAGCAGCCCAGATCCTAGCGGGGGATACAATGAGCAGTTCTTC. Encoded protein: CASSPDPSGGYNEQFF.

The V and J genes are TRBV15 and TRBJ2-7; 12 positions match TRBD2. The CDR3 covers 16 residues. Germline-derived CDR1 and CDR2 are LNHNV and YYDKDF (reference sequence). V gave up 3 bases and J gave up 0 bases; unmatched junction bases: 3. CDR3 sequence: CATSRELAGGSYEQYF. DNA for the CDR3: TGTGCCACCAGCAGGGAACTAGCGGGAGGCTCCTACGAGCAGTACTTC.

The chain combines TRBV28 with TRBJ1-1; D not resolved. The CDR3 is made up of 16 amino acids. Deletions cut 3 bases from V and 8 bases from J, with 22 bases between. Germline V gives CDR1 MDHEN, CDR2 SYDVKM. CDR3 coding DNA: TGTGCCAGCAGTTTTTCTCTTTGGTTGGGCCTTCCCGAAGCTTTCTTT. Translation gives CASSFSLWLGLPEAFF.